The clone carrying this TCR beta chain was counted once. The data are from a study of blood T cell repertoires in COVID-19. Unmatched junction bases numbered 5, after V lost 5 bases and J lost 10 bases. The CDR3 covers 13 residues. Per the germline V gene, CDR1 is MNHEY and CDR2 is SVGAGI. Assay: immunoSEQ multiplex PCR; the TCRdb copy retains only in-frame clones and omits some. The repertoire holds some 150,000 clones, with 84% as singletons. The rearrangement joins TRBV6-5 to TRBJ1-4, with 9 bases that match TRBD1. Sequencing used peripheral blood. This receptor was obtained from a woman in her fifties or sixties with acute or convalescent COVID-19. For the CDR3, the DNA is TGTGCCAGCAGTACAGGGGGCGCAGGAAAACTGTTTTTT. It encodes CASSTGGAGKLFF.